This TCR beta chain was retrieved from a study of T-cell reconstitution after alpha-beta-depleted transplantation in children. The CDR3 has 15 amino acids. V was cut by 5 bases and J by 2 bases, with 16 bases left in between. CDR1 is SEHNR and CDR2 is FQNEAQ in the germline V gene (reference sequence). Unique molecular identifiers featured in how the TCRbeta library was prepared. MiXCR was run by TCRdb on the PCR reads, yielding one entry per CDR3 protein. This sample carries about 610,000 distinct CDR3 sequences, roughly 10% of them seen once, and the ten largest clones take less than 5%. The source material was PBMCs from the stem cell graft donor, sampled from the stem cell graft. This clonotype was sampled from a human donor who donated a stem cell graft to a child with acute myeloid leukemia. This chain links TRBV7-9 with TRBJ2-7; D is unclear. CDR3 sequence reads: CASSPQPPKTYEQYF. Written as DNA, the CDR3 is TGTGCCAGCAGCCCCCAGCCCCCTAAGACCTACGAGCAGTACTTC.